The present T cell receptor beta chain was sequenced within a study of cytomegalovirus exposure and HLA in healthy donors. In its sample, this clone was seen a few times. Researchers ran the PCR with 60 Vbeta and 13 Jbeta primers. Data came from immunoSEQ multiplex PCR; TCRdb stores just in-frame clones and leaves some out. This sample carries under 150,000 clones, about 84% of them seen once, and the ten largest clones take less than 7.5%. The CDR3 spans 15 residues. The ends were cut back, 2 bases at V and 0 bases at J, with 10 bases in the middle. Germline V gives CDR1 LGHNA, CDR2 YNFKEQ. Sequenced sample: PBMCs. This TCR derives from a woman between 40 and 50 years old in good health and CMV-seropositive. The rearrangement links TRBV4-2 to TRBJ2-5; the D is unclear. The CDR3 DNA sequence: TGTGCCAGCAGCCAATCTGGGCGATACCAAGAGACCCAGTACTTC. Its protein product is CASSQSGRYQETQYF.